The clone carrying this T cell receptor beta chain was found a few times. The CDR3 loop spans 13 amino acids. Germline V CDR1 and CDR2: DFQATT, SNEGSKA (reference sequence). V lost 2 bases and J 5 bases, leaving 9 bases between the germline ends. This sample was taken from a study of blood T cells in healthy people across ages. Sample-barcoded 5' priming and a J-beta primer mix drove a second PCR of about 6 to 11 cycles. TCRdb fed the 5' RACE reads into MiXCR, producing one record per CDR3 protein. This table has nearly 1 million distinct CDR3 sequences, just over 50% appearing once. The sequence came from a woman aged 55-70 years in good health. The chain has TRBV20-1 and TRBJ2-2, with D possibly TRBD1 on 6 matching bases. The sample was blood. CDR3 nucleotides: TGCAGTGCTAGACAGGGGTCGACCGGGGAGCTGTTTTTT. This translates into CSARQGSTGELFF.